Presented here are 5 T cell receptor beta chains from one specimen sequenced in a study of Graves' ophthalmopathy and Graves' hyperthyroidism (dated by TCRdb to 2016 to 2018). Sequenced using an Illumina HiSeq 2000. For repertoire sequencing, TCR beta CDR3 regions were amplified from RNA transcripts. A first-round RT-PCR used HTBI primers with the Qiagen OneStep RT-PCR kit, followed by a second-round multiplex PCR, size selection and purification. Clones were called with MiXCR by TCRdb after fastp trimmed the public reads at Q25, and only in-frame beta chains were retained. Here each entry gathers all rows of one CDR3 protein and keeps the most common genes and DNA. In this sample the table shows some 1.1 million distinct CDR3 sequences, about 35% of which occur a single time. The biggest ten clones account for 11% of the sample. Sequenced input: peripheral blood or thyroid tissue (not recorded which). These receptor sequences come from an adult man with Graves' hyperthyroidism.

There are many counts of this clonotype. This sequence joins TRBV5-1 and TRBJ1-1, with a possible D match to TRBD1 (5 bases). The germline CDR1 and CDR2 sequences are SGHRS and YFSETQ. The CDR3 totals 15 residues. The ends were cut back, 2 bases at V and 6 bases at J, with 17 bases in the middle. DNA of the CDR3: TGCGCCAGCAGCTTCGGGCAGGGCTCACTGGCTGAAGCTTTCTTT. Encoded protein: CASSFGQGSLAEAFF.

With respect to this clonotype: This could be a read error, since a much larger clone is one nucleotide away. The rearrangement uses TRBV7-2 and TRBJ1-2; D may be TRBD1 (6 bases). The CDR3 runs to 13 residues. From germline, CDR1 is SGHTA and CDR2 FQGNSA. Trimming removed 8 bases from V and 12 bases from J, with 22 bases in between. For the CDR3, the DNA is TGTGCCAGCGGCCCGGGGATGTTGGGGGGCCACACCTTC. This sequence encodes CASGPGMLGGHTF.

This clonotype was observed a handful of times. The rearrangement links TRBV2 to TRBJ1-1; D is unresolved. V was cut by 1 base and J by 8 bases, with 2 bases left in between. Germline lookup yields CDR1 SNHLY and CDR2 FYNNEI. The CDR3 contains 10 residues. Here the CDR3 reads CASSEEEAFF. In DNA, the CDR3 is TGTGCCAGCAGTGAAGAGGAAGCTTTCTTT.

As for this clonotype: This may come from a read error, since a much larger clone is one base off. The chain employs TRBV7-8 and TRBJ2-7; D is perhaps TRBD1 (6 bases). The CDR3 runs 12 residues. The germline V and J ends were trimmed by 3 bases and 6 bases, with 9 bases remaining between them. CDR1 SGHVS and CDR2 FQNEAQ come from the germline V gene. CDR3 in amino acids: CASSLDSVEQYF. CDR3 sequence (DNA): TGTGCCAGCAGCTTGGACAGTGTCGAGCAGTACTTC.

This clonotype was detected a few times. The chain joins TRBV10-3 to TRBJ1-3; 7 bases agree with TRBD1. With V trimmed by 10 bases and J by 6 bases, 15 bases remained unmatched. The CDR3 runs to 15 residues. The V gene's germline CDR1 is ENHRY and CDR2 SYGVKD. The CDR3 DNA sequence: TGTGCCAGCACACCGGGACAGCGGGGAGTAAACACCATATATTTT. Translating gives CASTPGQRGVNTIYF.